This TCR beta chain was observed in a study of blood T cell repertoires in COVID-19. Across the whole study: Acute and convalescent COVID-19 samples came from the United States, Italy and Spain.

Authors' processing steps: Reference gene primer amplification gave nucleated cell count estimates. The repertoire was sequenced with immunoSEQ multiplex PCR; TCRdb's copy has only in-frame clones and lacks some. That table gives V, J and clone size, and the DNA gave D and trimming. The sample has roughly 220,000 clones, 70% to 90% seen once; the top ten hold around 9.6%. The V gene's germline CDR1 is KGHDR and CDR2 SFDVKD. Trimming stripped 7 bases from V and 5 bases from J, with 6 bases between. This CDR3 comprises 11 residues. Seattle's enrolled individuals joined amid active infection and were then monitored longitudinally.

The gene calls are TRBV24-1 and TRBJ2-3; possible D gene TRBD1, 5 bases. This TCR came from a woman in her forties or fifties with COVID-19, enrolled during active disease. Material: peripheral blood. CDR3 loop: CATSREDTQYF. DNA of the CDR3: TGTGCCACCAGCAGGGAAGATACGCAGTATTTT.